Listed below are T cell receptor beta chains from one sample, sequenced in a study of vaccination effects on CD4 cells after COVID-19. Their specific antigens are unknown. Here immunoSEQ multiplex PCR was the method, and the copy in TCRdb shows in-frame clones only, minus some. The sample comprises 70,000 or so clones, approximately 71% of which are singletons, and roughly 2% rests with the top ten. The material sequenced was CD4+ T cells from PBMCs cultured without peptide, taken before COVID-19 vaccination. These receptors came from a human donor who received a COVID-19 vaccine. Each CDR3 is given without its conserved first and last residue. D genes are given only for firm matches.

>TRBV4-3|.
ASSQGNSYGYT
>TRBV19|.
ASSIRGSGANVLT
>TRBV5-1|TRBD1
ASSKLQGSNTEAF
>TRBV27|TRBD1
ASSPYRGFQPQH
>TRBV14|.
ASSLGLGQPQH
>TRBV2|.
ASSGQPITNEKLF
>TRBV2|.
ASSTKQQPQH
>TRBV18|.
ASTGGNTDTQY
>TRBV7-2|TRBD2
ASSSTTSGEYTDTQY
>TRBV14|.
ASSQSRDMRGNTIY
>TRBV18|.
ASSSPNRFEAF
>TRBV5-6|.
ASSPAGVYGYT
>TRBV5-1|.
ASSLTVNTGELF
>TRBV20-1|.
SALRANEQF
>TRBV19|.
ASSMNRGRVAEAF
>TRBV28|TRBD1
ASSLLGTGYGYT
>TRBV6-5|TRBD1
ASSQQGTYNSPLH
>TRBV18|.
ASSPGTEAF
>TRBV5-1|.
ASSPTENTEAF
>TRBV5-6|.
ASSLAWRDSLNYGYT
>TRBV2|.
ASSIDGALGYT
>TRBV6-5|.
ASSYGGINEKLF
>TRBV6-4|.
ASSESAFGNEKLF
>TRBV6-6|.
ASTLTRGDAYTEAF
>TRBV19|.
ASGPGGAALYQPQH
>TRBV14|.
ASSQSVVTEETQY
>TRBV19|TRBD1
ASSATGPEAF
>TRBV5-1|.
ASSLALGDDTIY
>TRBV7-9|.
ASSDGTLTQY
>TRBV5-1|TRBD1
ASTERPQGTGNTIY
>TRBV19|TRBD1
ASRAGQGYNQPQH
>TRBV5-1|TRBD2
ASSLGGGETQY
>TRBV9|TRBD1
ASSPDRGGETQY
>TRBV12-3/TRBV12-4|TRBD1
ASTRTGQGIQY
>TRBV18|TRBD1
ASSPSQGGNYGYT
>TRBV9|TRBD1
ASSLQGAPSTDTQY